A single TCR beta chain is shown here with its context. Its antigen remains unidentified. The data belong to a study of OX40 agonist ivuxolimab in advanced cancers. For the study at large: Patients undergoing dose escalation presented with hepatocellular carcinoma, melanoma, renal cell or head and neck cancer. Two patients with cutaneous melanoma and one with hepatocellular carcinoma, three in total, showed partial responses. Earlier anti-PD-1, anti-PD-L1 or anti-CTLA-4 therapy was permitted; 35% to 50% had received some.

Germline assignment: CDR1 SGHVS and CDR2 FQNEAQ. Trimming took off 3 bases at V and 4 bases at J, with 16 bases between the two ends. This CDR3 region has 16 residues. TCRdb keeps only in-frame clones here, not all; method: immunoSEQ multiplex PCR. The sample has tens of thousands of clones; over 70% are singletons. Study-wide results and caveats: Among T cells, CD8+ cells averaged more expanded clones than CD4+ cells.

The chain combines TRBV7-8 with TRBJ2-1; TRBD1 or TRBD2 may be the D gene (5 bases each). The receptor was derived from an adult with an advanced solid tumor such as melanoma, head and neck, liver or kidney cancer. The sequences come from CD4+ or CD8+ T cells sorted from blood, collected in a trial of the OX40 agonist ivuxolimab. The CDR3 DNA is TGTGCCAGCAGCTTCCGTCTTCGGGACGGATACAATGAGCAGTTCTTC. This encodes CASSFRLRDGYNEQFF.